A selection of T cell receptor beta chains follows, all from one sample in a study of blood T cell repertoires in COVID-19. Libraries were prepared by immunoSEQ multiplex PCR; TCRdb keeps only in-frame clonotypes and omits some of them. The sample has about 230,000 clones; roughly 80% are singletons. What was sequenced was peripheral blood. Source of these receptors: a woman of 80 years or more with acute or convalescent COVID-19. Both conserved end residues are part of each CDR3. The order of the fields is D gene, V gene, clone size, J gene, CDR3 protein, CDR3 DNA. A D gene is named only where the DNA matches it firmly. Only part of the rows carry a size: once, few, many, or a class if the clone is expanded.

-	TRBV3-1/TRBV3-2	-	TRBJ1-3	CASSLFQRNTIYF	TGTGCCAGCAGCCTTTTTCAGAGAAACACCATATATTTT
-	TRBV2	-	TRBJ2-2	CASSFQGNTGELFF	TGTGCCAGCAGTTTCCAGGGGAACACCGGGGAGCTGTTTTTT
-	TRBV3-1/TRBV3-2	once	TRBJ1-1	CASSQGSTGNTEAFF	TGTGCCAGCAGTCAAGGGTCTACAGGAAACACTGAAGCTTTCTTT
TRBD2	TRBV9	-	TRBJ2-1	CASSVGFSGYSNEQFF	TGTGCCAGCAGCGTAGGGTTTAGCGGGTACTCCAATGAGCAGTTCTTC
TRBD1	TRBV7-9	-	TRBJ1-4	CASSQGEIEGEKLFF	TGTGCCAGCAGCCAGGGGGAAATAGAGGGTGAAAAACTGTTTTTT
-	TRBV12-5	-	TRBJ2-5	CASGSGGSQETQYF	TGTGCTAGTGGCTCAGGGGGGTCCCAAGAGACCCAGTACTTC
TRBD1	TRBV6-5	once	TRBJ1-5	CASSSYRGAQHF	TGTGCCAGCAGTTCTTACAGGGGAGCCCAGCATTTT
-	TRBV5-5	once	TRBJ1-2	CASSPEIYGYTF	TGTGCCAGCAGTCCTGAGATCTATGGCTACACCTTC
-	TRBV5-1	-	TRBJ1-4	CASSLLGGPNEKLFF	TGCGCCAGCAGCTTATTGGGGGGTCCAAATGAAAAACTGTTTTTT
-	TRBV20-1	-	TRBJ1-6	CSASPGPTGNYF	TGCAGTGCTAGTCCAGGCCCGACAGGAAACTACTTT